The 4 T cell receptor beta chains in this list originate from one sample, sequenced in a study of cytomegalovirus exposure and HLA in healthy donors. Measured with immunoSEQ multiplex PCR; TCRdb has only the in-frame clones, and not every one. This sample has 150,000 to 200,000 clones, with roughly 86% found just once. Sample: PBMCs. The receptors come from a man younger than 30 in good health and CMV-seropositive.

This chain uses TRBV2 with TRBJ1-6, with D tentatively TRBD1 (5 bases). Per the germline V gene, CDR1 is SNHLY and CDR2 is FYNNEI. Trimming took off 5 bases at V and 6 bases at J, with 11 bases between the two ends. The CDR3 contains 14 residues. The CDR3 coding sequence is TGTGCCAGCAGTCTCCAGGGCGGTAATTCACCCCTCCACTTT. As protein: CASSLQGGNSPLHF.

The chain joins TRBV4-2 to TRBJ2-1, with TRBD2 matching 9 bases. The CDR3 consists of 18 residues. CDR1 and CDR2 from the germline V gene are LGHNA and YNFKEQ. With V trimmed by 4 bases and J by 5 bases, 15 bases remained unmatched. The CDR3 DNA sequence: TGTGCCAGCAGCCGCCAAGGTTTTGGGCGGGGGGGTAACAATGAGCAGTTCTTC. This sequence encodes CASSRQGFGRGGNNEQFF.

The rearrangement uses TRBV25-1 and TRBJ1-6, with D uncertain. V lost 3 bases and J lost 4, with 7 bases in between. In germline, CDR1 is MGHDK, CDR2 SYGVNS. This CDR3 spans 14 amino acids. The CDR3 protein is CASSDLLYNSPLHF. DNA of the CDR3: TGTGCCAGCAGTGACCTTTTGTATAATTCACCCCTCCACTTT.

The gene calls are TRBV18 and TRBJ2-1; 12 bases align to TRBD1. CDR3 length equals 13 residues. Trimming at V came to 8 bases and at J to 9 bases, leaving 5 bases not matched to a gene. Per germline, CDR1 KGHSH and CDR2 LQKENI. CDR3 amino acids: CASTGQGATEQFF. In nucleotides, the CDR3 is TGTGCCAGCACGGGACAGGGGGCGACTGAGCAGTTCTTC.